This T cell receptor beta chain was sequenced in a study of cytomegalovirus exposure and HLA in healthy donors. On the study more broadly: Sequencing of about 179 million T cells in an earlier analysis found some 100 million unique TCR beta sequences. Of the donors genotyped, about 390 in all, over 80% fell in the Caucasian-associated ancestry cluster. Study-wide points: Some highly shared sequence variants likely arose as a pipeline artifact. Some V segments, including TRBV6-2 and TRBV6-3, were excluded as indistinguishable.

The germline gives CDR1 GTSNPN, CDR2 SVGIG (reference sequence). V gave up 6 bases and J gave up 10 bases, with 15 bases separating them. CDR3 length equals 11 residues. A multiplex PCR was run with 60 Vbeta primers and 13 Jbeta primers. Sequencing was performed with immunoSEQ multiplex PCR; in TCRdb, only in-frame clones are kept and a portion is missing. The sample shows tens of thousands of clones, more than 60% of them seen only once. On this clone: Its cognate antigen is unknown.

Sequenced sample: PBMCs. The sequence was collected from a man aged 30-40 years in good health and CMV-seronegative. The chain recombines TRBV30 with TRBJ1-1, with D uncertain. The CDR3, as DNA: TGTGCCTGTCACGATCAACCCGGAGCTTTCTTT. This codes for CACHDQPGAFF.